This T cell receptor (beta chain) was identified during a study of cytomegalovirus exposure and HLA in healthy donors. The wider study: Membership in the Caucasian-associated ancestry cluster was found for around 85% of nearly 400 genotyped donors.

Both 60 Vbeta primers and 13 Jbeta primers went into the PCR. Clones were sequenced by immunoSEQ multiplex PCR, and TCRdb holds only the in-frame ones, with some missing. This sample carries 30,000 to 45,000 clones, 81% of them seen once, and the ten largest clones take approximately 9.4%. On this clone: Its antigen remains unidentified.

General observations from the study: Fewer N-insertions (relative to the approximately 700-donor mean) were reportedly seen in an Asian-associated ancestry cluster in a later analysis. As a later analysis revealed, most CMV-associated TCR beta chains appeared HLA-restricted. Altogether, some 170 TCR beta chains were recorded as cytomegalovirus-associated.

There are 15 residues in the CDR3. Germline V gives CDR1 MNHNS, CDR2 SASEGT. V gave up 6 bases and J gave up 5 bases; unmatched junction bases: 7. The rearrangement joins TRBV6-1 to TRBJ1-5; TRBD1 agrees at 10 bases. Material for sequencing was PBMCs. The TCR comes from a woman between 40 and 50 years old in good health and CMV-seronegative. The CDR3 nucleotides read TGTGCCAGCAGGAGGGGACAGGGGTTCGATCAGCCCCAGCATTTT. Amino acid sequence: CASRRGQGFDQPQHF.